The 8 T cell receptor beta chains below come from one sample, sequenced in a study of radiation and T cells in renal cell carcinoma. The treatment denotes: 15 Gy SBRT to primary tumor, nephrectomy 4 weeks later. The assay was immunoSEQ multiplex PCR, and TCRdb's table has in-frame clones only and misses some. The data show roughly 20,000 clones, 50% to 65% seen once. The sequenced sample was tumor tissue, obtained from a patient whose treatment included radiotherapy and nephrectomy. The receptors shown here come from a woman in her 70s with renal cell carcinoma.

The V call is TRBV28, the J call TRBJ1-2; D possibly corresponds to TRBD1 (5 bases). The ends were cut back, 5 bases at V and 1 base at J, with 8 bases in the middle. The CDR3 covers 13 residues. Per the germline V gene, CDR1 is MDHEN and CDR2 is SYDVKM. The CDR3 sequence: CASSETVNYGYTF. The CDR3 coding sequence is TGTGCCAGCAGTGAGACAGTTAACTATGGCTACACCTTC.

This clone was detected once. The chain recombines TRBV7-2 with TRBJ2-3; D assignment may be TRBD1 or TRBD2 (6 bases each). The V gene's germline CDR1 is SGHTA and CDR2 FQGNSA. The CDR3 loop spans 15 amino acids. With 4 bases removed from V and 1 base from J, the gap between germline ends came to 12 bases. The CDR3 DNA sequence: TGTGCCAGCAGCTCCTCCGGGGGCGGCACAGATACGCAGTATTTT. Its protein is CASSSSGGGTDTQYF.

CDR3 sequence reads: CASSQGTGSGANVLTF. The CDR3 DNA reads as TGTGCCAGTAGTCAAGGGACAGGGTCTGGGGCCAACGTCCTGACTTTC. The chain employs TRBV19 and TRBJ2-6; 9 nucleotides match TRBD1. V was clipped by 5 bases and J by 1 base; unmatched bases: 3. Looked up from germline, CDR1 is LNHDA and CDR2 is SQIVND (reference sequence). The CDR3 length is 16 residues. Variable domain in full (rest from reference TRBV19 and TRBJ2-6): DGGITQSPKYLFRKEGQNVTLSCEQNLNHDAMYWYRQDPGQGLRLIYYSQIVNDFQKGDIAEGYSVSREKKESFPLTVTSAQKNPTAFYLCASSQGTGSGANVLTFGAGSRLTVL.

The chain recombines TRBV4-2 with TRBJ2-7; TRBD1 aligns across 8 bases. This CDR3 spans 15 amino acids. Germline-derived CDR1 and CDR2 are LGHNA and YNFKEQ. V lost 4 bases to trimming and J lost 4 bases; unmatched junction nucleotides: 9. This chain's CDR3 is CASSPAGTGMYEQYF. The CDR3 coding sequence is TGTGCCAGCAGCCCGGCCGGGACAGGAATGTACGAGCAGTACTTC.

This clone came up once. The rearrangement links TRBV4-3 to TRBJ2-3; TRBD2 is a possible D gene (6 bases). Germline lookup yields CDR1 LGHNA and CDR2 YSLEER. CDR3 length: 15 amino acids. V was pared by 0 bases and J by 2 bases, with 9 bases between. The CDR3 sequence is CASSQEDYYTDTQYF. The DNA of the CDR3 is TGCGCCAGCAGCCAAGAGGACTATTACACAGATACGCAGTATTTT.

The gene calls are TRBV19 and TRBJ2-5; TRBD1 matches at 8 bases. Germline V lookup: CDR1 LNHDA, CDR2 SQIVND (reference sequence). The CDR3 loop spans 15 amino acids. With V trimmed by 5 bases and J by 5 bases, 10 bases remained unmatched. CDR3 coding DNA: TGTGCCAGTAGTCGGACAGGGAAGTTTGTGGAGACCCAGTACTTC. This encodes CASSRTGKFVETQYF. Full variable domain (rest looked up from reference TRBV19 and TRBJ2-5): DGGITQSPKYLFRKEGQNVTLSCEQNLNHDAMYWYRQDPGQGLRLIYYSQIVNDFQKGDIAEGYSVSREKKESFPLTVTSAQKNPTAFYLCASSRTGKFVETQYFGPGTRLLVL.

This clone was found a few times. The chain has TRBV5-4 and TRBJ2-1, with D uncertain. The CDR3 spans 16 residues. V shed 0 bases and J shed 5 bases, with 15 bases lying between them. Germline CDR1 and CDR2: SGHNT and YYREEE (reference sequence). The CDR3 protein is CASSLALRQNHNEQFF. The CDR3, as DNA: TGTGCCAGCAGCTTGGCTCTACGGCAGAACCACAATGAGCAGTTCTTC.

Notes on this clone: An end of the junction does not agree with germline; a read error may underlie this. The CDR3 region is CASSLVDGRLQETQYF. The CDR3 bases are TGTGCTAGCAGCTTAGTGGATGGCAGGCTCCAAGAGACCCAGTACTTC. The chain recombines TRBV7-7 with TRBJ2-5; D remains unclear. The V gene's germline CDR1 is SSHAT and CDR2 FNYEAQ (reference sequence). The CDR3 length is 16 residues.